The TCR beta chain described here comes from a study of post-analysis software for immune sequencing data. Turning to the study itself: The patients showed relapsing-remitting, secondary progressive and progressive-relapsing multiple sclerosis courses.

The V gene's germline CDR1 is MNHNS and CDR2 SASEGT. The V and J ends lost 7 bases and 14 bases, in that order; junction bases with no gene match: 12. CDR3 length: 13 amino acids. TCR beta cDNA libraries included unique molecular identifiers. Starting from about 0.98 to 11 million T cells, the study yielded approximately 460,000 cDNA molecules. TCRdb re-called the PCR reads through MiXCR, storing one row per CDR3 protein. The table includes almost 700,000 distinct CDR3 sequences, approximately 60% detected once. To note about this clonotype: What it binds is unknown.

Study-wide results and caveats: Elevated frequency relative to controls characterized about 5 TRBV segments in patients, TRBV5-6, TRBV5-1 and TRBV20-1 among them. Samples made in the same batch grouped tightly together by F measure. Compared against controls, patients with multiple sclerosis displayed significantly lower normalized Chao1 diversity.

Material: blood. This receptor was identified in a girl aged 2-15 years with multiple sclerosis. V is TRBV6-1 and J is TRBJ2-1; 9 bases agree with TRBD2. CDR3 coding DNA: TGTGCCAGCATTCTCGCTAGCGGGAAGCAGGAGTTCTTC. This sequence encodes CASILASGKQEFF.